This TCR beta chain was identified in a study of blood T cell repertoires in COVID-19. At the level of the study: T cells, B-cell-depleted T cells, or PBMCs supplied cDNA or gDNA.

Germline V CDR1 and CDR2: LGHDT, YNNKEL (reference sequence). The V gene lost 4 bases and the J gene lost 13 bases, with 23 bases spanning the gap. This CDR3 contains 15 residues. Sequencing used immunoSEQ multiplex PCR; TCRdb keeps in-frame clones, though not all of them. The repertoire has fewer than 90,000 clones, around three quarters of them found once; the top ten carry about half. The source of this sequence is a human donor in a cohort sampled during active COVID-19. Sequenced sample: peripheral blood. The chain recombines TRBV3-1 (or the pseudogene TRBV3-2) with TRBJ2-1; D is possibly TRBD1 (7 bases). In DNA, the CDR3 is TGTGCCAGCAGCCCATGGGGGGACAGTGCTGCTTTCCAGTTCTTC. The encoded protein is CASSPWGDSAAFQFF.